A selection of T cell receptor beta chains follows, all from one sample in a study of cytomegalovirus exposure and HLA in healthy donors. Produced via immunoSEQ multiplex PCR; TCRdb's table is partial and in-frame only. The data show some 63,000 clones, around 83% seen once. The specimen sequenced was PBMCs. These receptors all stem from a human donor in good health. CDR3s include the opening cysteine and the closing phenylalanine or tryptophan. D genes are given only for firm matches. A row's size may be missing; if present it is once, few, many or a size class.

clone size: -; V gene: TRBV25-1; D gene: -; J gene: TRBJ1-4; CDR3 DNA: TGTGCCAGCAACAGGGTAAACGAAAAACTGTTTTTT; CDR3 protein: CASNRVNEKLFF
clone size: -; V gene: TRBV7-2; D gene: -; J gene: TRBJ2-3; CDR3 DNA: TGTGCCAGCAGCCGAACTAGTGGGGGCCCGGGAGATACGCAGTATTTT; CDR3 protein: CASSRTSGGPGDTQYF
clone size: once; V gene: TRBV2; D gene: -; J gene: TRBJ2-2; CDR3 DNA: TGTGCCAGCAGCCCTGACTCGGGTAACACCGGGGAGCTGTTTTTT; CDR3 protein: CASSPDSGNTGELFF
clone size: -; V gene: TRBV28; D gene: -; J gene: TRBJ2-3; CDR3 DNA: TGTGCCAGCAGCCTTGACAGAAAACCTAGCACAGATACGCAGTATTTT; CDR3 protein: CASSLDRKPSTDTQYF
clone size: -; V gene: TRBV7-3; D gene: TRBD2; J gene: TRBJ2-3; CDR3 DNA: TGTGCCAGCAGACAAACGGGGGAGGGTACGCAGTATTTT; CDR3 protein: CASRQTGEGTQYF
clone size: -; V gene: TRBV10-1; D gene: -; J gene: TRBJ1-2; CDR3 DNA: TGCGCCAGCAGTGAGTCGGGACTTCCCCTTAAGGAGGGCTACACCTTC; CDR3 protein: CASSESGLPLKEGYTF
clone size: -; V gene: TRBV4-3; D gene: TRBD2; J gene: TRBJ2-4; CDR3 DNA: TGCGCCAGCAGCCAAGATCTAGCGGGAGTGGCCATTCAGTACTTC; CDR3 protein: CASSQDLAGVAIQYF
clone size: -; V gene: TRBV6-4; D gene: TRBD1; J gene: TRBJ2-7; CDR3 DNA: TGTGCCAGCAGTGCGTTAGTCAAATACCCGGGACAGGTACTTTACGAGCAGTACTTC; CDR3 protein: CASSALVKYPGQVLYEQYF
clone size: -; V gene: TRBV9; D gene: -; J gene: TRBJ2-1; CDR3 DNA: TGTGCCAGCAGCGTATACGGGGTCAGGGAGGTAGGTCGTGACTCCTACAATGAGCAGTTCTTC; CDR3 protein: CASSVYGVREVGRDSYNEQFF
clone size: -; V gene: TRBV6-6; D gene: -; J gene: TRBJ1-2; CDR3 DNA: TGTGCCAGCAGTTACTCGCAGGGGATCGGCTATGGCTACACCTTC; CDR3 protein: CASSYSQGIGYGYTF
clone size: -; V gene: TRBV5-1; D gene: -; J gene: TRBJ2-5; CDR3 DNA: TGCGCCAGTTCCCCGCTAAGCGGGCAAGAGACCCAGTACTTC; CDR3 protein: CASSPLSGQETQYF
clone size: -; V gene: TRBV11-2; D gene: -; J gene: TRBJ1-1; CDR3 DNA: TGTGCCAGCAGGCAGATTAAGAACACTGAAGCTTTCTTT; CDR3 protein: CASRQIKNTEAFF
clone size: few; V gene: TRBV7-9; D gene: -; J gene: TRBJ1-2; CDR3 DNA: TGTGCCAGCAGCTCACTTAACACGGGGGAGACCTATGGCTACACCTTC; CDR3 protein: CASSSLNTGETYGYTF
clone size: -; V gene: TRBV9; D gene: -; J gene: TRBJ1-2; CDR3 DNA: TGTGCCAGCAGCCCCCGGGAGACTTATGGCTACACCTTC; CDR3 protein: CASSPRETYGYTF
clone size: -; V gene: TRBV7-9; D gene: TRBD2; J gene: TRBJ2-3; CDR3 DNA: TGTGCCAGCAGCATAGGACCTCGGGAGGGAGATACGCAGTATTTT; CDR3 protein: CASSIGPREGDTQYF
clone size: -; V gene: TRBV2; D gene: TRBD2; J gene: TRBJ2-1; CDR3 DNA: TGTGCCAGCCGGAAGCGGGAGGTCCTAAAGCTACATGAGCAGTTCTTC; CDR3 protein: CASRKREVLKLHEQFF
clone size: -; V gene: TRBV7-3; D gene: TRBD1; J gene: TRBJ2-2; CDR3 DNA: TGTGCCAGCAGCGTAACAGGGGGCGAAACCGGGGAGCTGTTTTTT; CDR3 protein: CASSVTGGETGELFF
clone size: -; V gene: TRBV4-1; D gene: TRBD1; J gene: TRBJ2-4; CDR3 DNA: TGCGCCAGCAGAGACACAGGGGTCCGGGCTAAAAACATTCAGTACTTC; CDR3 protein: CASRDTGVRAKNIQYF
clone size: -; V gene: TRBV5-1; D gene: -; J gene: TRBJ1-1; CDR3 DNA: TGCGCCAGCAGTACCGGGACTGTGAACACTGAAGCTTTCTTT; CDR3 protein: CASSTGTVNTEAFF
clone size: -; V gene: TRBV15; D gene: -; J gene: TRBJ1-1; CDR3 DNA: TGTGCCACCAGCAGAGATCTATATAAAAGCACTGAAGCTTTCTTT; CDR3 protein: CATSRDLYKSTEAFF
clone size: -; V gene: TRBV15; D gene: -; J gene: TRBJ2-1; CDR3 DNA: TGTGCCACCAGCAGAGGGTCGGACAGCTTGTCCTACAATGAGCAGTTCTTC; CDR3 protein: CATSRGSDSLSYNEQFF
clone size: -; V gene: TRBV5-1; D gene: TRBD2; J gene: TRBJ2-2; CDR3 DNA: TGCGCCAGCAGCGGATCTAGCGGGTGGAACACCGGGGAGCTGTTTTTT; CDR3 protein: CASSGSSGWNTGELFF
clone size: -; V gene: TRBV9; D gene: -; J gene: TRBJ1-2; CDR3 DNA: TGTGCCAGCAGTGCGAGACGCGATTACGGGGACTATGGCTACACCTTC; CDR3 protein: CASSARRDYGDYGYTF
clone size: once; V gene: TRBV21-1; D gene: -; J gene: TRBJ2-7; CDR3 DNA: TGTGCCAGCAGCAAAGCAGGGGCTAGCGGGAGGATCCACGAGCAGTACTTC; CDR3 protein: CASSKAGASGRIHEQYF
clone size: -; V gene: TRBV30; D gene: -; J gene: TRBJ1-3; CDR3 DNA: TGTGCCTGGGTTCAGGATTACTCTGGAAACACCATATATTTT; CDR3 protein: CAWVQDYSGNTIYF
clone size: -; V gene: TRBV4-2; D gene: TRBD2; J gene: TRBJ2-1; CDR3 DNA: TGTGCCAGCAGCCAGGGTCCGCTAGCGGGGGGGCCTCATGAGCAGTTCTTC; CDR3 protein: CASSQGPLAGGPHEQFF
clone size: -; V gene: TRBV4-3; D gene: -; J gene: TRBJ1-1; CDR3 DNA: TGCGCCAGCAGCCACGACAGAGTGAACACTGAAGCTTTCTTT; CDR3 protein: CASSHDRVNTEAFF
clone size: -; V gene: TRBV11-2; D gene: -; J gene: TRBJ2-3; CDR3 DNA: TGTGCCAGCAGCTTATGGACACCAGTTAGCACAGATACGCAGTATTTT; CDR3 protein: CASSLWTPVSTDTQYF
clone size: -; V gene: TRBV15; D gene: -; J gene: TRBJ2-7; CDR3 DNA: TGTGCCACCAGCAGAGGACAGGTCTACGAGCAGTACTTC; CDR3 protein: CATSRGQVYEQYF
clone size: -; V gene: TRBV7-8; D gene: -; J gene: TRBJ2-6; CDR3 DNA: TGTGCCAGCAGCTTCGCGAAACTCTCTGGGGCCAACGTCCTGACTTTC; CDR3 protein: CASSFAKLSGANVLTF
clone size: -; V gene: TRBV6-1; D gene: TRBD2; J gene: TRBJ2-6; CDR3 DNA: TGTGCCAGCAGTGAAGGACTAGCGGGATCCGGGGCCAACGTCCTGACTTTC; CDR3 protein: CASSEGLAGSGANVLTF
clone size: -; V gene: TRBV27; D gene: TRBD1; J gene: TRBJ2-1; CDR3 DNA: TGTGCCAGCAGTAACAGGGGGCCAAATAATGAGCAGTTCTTC; CDR3 protein: CASSNRGPNNEQFF
clone size: -; V gene: TRBV7-2; D gene: -; J gene: TRBJ1-1; CDR3 DNA: TGTGCCAGCAGCACGACACTTAACACTGAAGCTTTCTTT; CDR3 protein: CASSTTLNTEAFF
clone size: once; V gene: TRBV19; D gene: TRBD2; J gene: TRBJ2-5; CDR3 DNA: TGTGCCAGTAGTATACTAGCGGGGGTACAAGAGACCCAGTACTTC; CDR3 protein: CASSILAGVQETQYF
clone size: -; V gene: TRBV4-2; D gene: TRBD2; J gene: TRBJ2-1; CDR3 DNA: TGTGCCAGCAGCCAAGTATACGGGACTAGCGCTCACAATGAGCAGTTCTTC; CDR3 protein: CASSQVYGTSAHNEQFF
clone size: -; V gene: TRBV19; D gene: -; J gene: TRBJ1-2; CDR3 DNA: TGTGCCAGTAGTATCCCTCGGGGGAACTATGGCTACACCTTC; CDR3 protein: CASSIPRGNYGYTF
clone size: -; V gene: TRBV7-2; D gene: -; J gene: TRBJ1-6; CDR3 DNA: TGTGCCAGCAGCTTAGTACAGGTTGATTCACCCCTCCACTTT; CDR3 protein: CASSLVQVDSPLHF
clone size: -; V gene: TRBV6-4; D gene: -; J gene: TRBJ2-2; CDR3 DNA: TGTGCCAGCAGTGACTCATGGGCTTCGGGGACCGGGGAGCTGTTTTTT; CDR3 protein: CASSDSWASGTGELFF
clone size: -; V gene: TRBV7-6; D gene: TRBD1; J gene: TRBJ1-1; CDR3 DNA: TGTGCCAGCAGCTCCTACAGGGGTTTCACTGAAGCTTTCTTT; CDR3 protein: CASSSYRGFTEAFF
clone size: few; V gene: TRBV6-4; D gene: TRBD2; J gene: TRBJ2-3; CDR3 DNA: TGTGCCAGCAGTGATGAGCTTCTGAGCGGGGAAGGGGCAGATACGCAGTATTTT; CDR3 protein: CASSDELLSGEGADTQYF
clone size: -; V gene: TRBV6-6; D gene: TRBD1; J gene: TRBJ2-7; CDR3 DNA: TGTGCCAGCAGCCAACGGACAGGCCGAGGCTACGAGCAGTACTTC; CDR3 protein: CASSQRTGRGYEQYF